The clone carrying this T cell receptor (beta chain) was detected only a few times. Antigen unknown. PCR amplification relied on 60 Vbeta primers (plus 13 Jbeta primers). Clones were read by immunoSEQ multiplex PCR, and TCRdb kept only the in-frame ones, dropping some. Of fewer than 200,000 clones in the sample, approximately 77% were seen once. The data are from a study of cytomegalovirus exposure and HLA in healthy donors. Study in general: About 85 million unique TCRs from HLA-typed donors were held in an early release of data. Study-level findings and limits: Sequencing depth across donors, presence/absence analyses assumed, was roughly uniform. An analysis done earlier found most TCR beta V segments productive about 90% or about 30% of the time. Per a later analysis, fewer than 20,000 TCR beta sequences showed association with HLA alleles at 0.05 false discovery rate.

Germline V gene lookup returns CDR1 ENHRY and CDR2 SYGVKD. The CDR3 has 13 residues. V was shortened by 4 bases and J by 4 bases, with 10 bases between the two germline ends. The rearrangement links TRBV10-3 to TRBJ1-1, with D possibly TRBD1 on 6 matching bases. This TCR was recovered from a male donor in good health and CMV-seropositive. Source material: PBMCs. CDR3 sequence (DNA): TGTGCCATCAGTGTGGCAGGGGTCACTGAAGCTTTCTTT. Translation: CAISVAGVTEAFF.